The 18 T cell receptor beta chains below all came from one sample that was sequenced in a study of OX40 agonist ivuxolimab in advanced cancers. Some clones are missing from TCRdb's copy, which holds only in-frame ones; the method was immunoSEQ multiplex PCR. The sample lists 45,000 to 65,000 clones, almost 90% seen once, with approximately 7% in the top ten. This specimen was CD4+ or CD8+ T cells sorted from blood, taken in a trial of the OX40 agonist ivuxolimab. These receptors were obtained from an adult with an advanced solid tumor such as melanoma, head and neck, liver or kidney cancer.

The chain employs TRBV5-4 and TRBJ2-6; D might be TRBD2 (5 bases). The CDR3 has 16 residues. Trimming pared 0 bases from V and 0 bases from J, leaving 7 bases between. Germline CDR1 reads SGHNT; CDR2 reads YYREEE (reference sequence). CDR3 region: CASSLAGSSGANVLTF. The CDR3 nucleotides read TGTGCCAGCAGCTTGGCGGGAAGCTCTGGGGCCAACGTCCTGACTTTC.

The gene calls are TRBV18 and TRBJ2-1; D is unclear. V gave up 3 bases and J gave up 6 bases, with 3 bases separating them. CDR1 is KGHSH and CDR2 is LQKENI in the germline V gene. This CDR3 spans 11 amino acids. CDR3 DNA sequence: TGTGCCAGCTCACCGGGCAATGAGCAGTTCTTC. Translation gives CASSPGNEQFF.

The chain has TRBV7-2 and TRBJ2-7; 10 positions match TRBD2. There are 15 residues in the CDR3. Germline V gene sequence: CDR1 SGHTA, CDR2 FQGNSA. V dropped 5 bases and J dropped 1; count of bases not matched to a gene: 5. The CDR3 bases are TGTGCCAGCAGCGAACCGGGACTAGCGTCCTACGAGCAGTACTTC. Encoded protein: CASSEPGLASYEQYF.

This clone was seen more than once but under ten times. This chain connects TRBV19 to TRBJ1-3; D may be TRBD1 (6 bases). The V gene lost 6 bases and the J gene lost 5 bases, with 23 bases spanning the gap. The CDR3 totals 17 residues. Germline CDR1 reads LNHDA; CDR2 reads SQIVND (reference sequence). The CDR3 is CASSPGTPGQNRNTIYF. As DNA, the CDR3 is TGTGCCAGTAGCCCCGGGACACCCGGCCAAAACCGAAACACCATATATTTT.

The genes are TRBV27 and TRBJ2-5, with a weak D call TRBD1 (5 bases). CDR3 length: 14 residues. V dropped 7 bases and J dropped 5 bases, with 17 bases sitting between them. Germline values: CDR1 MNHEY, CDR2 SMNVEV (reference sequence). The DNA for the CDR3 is TGTGCCAGCAAGCTGCAGGGAAAGTCGGAGACCCAGTACTTC. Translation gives CASKLQGKSETQYF.

CDR3 loop: CASSFLRGGYTF. DNA for the CDR3: TGTGCCAGCAGTTTTCTCAGGGGTGGCTACACCTTC. V and J are TRBV28 and TRBJ1-2; a possible D gene is TRBD1 (6 bases). This CDR3 contains 12 residues. The germline gives CDR1 MDHEN, CDR2 SYDVKM. Trimming removed 3 bases at V and 7 bases at J, with 9 bases between.

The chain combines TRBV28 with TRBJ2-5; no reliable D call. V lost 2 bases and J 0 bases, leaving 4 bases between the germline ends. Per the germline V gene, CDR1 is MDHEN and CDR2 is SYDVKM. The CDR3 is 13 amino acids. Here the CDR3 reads CASSLQYQETQYF. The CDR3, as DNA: TGTGCCAGCAGTTTACAGTACCAAGAGACCCAGTACTTC.

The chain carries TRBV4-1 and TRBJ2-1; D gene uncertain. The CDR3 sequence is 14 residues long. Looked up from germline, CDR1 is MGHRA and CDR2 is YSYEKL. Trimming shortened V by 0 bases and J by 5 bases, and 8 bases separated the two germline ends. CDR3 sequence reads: CASSQDGLNNEQFF. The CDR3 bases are TGCGCCAGCAGCCAAGACGGCCTGAACAATGAGCAGTTCTTC.

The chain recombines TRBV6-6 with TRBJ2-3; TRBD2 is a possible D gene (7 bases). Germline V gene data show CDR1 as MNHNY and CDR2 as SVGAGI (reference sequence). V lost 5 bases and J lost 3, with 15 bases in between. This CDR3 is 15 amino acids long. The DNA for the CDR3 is TGTGCCAGCAGTACTCTGGGGGGGCTGACAGATACGCAGTATTTT. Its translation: CASSTLGGLTDTQYF.

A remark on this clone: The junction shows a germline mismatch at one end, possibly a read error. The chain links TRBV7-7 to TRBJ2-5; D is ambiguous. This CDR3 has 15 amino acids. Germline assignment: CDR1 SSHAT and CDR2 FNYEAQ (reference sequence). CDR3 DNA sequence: TGTGCTAGCAGCTTAACCCTTAAGGTTTGGGAGACCCAGTACTTC. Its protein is CASSLTLKVWETQYF.

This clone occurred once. The CDR3 coding sequence is TGTGCCAGCAGGGAAAGCGGGAGGGGGAATGAGCAGTTCTTC. It translates to CASRESGRGNEQFF. The chain joins TRBV6-1 to TRBJ2-1; 10 positions agree with TRBD2. Germline CDR1 and CDR2: MNHNS and SASEGT. The CDR3 totals 14 residues. Trimming removed 6 bases from V and 7 bases from J; junction bases left unmatched: 6.

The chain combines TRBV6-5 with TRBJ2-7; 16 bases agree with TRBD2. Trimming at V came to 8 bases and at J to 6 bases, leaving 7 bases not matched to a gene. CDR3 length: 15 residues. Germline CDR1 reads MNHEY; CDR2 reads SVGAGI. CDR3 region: CASQGLAGGPSEQYF. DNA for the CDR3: TGTGCCAGCCAGGGACTAGCGGGAGGGCCGTCCGAGCAGTACTTC.

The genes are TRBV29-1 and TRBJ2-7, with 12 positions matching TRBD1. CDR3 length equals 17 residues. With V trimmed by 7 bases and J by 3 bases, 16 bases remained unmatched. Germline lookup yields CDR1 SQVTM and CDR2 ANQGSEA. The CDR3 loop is CSGRDRGPEGPNYEQYF. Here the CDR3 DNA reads TGCAGCGGCCGGGACAGGGGGCCAGAAGGCCCGAACTACGAGCAGTACTTC.

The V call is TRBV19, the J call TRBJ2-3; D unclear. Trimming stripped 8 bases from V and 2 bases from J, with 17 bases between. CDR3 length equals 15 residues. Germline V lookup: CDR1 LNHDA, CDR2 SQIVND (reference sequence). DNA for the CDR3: TGTGCCAGTCGGGCAGGTCCTGGGTACACAGATACGCAGTATTTT. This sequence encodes CASRAGPGYTDTQYF. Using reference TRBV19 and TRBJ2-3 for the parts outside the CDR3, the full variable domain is DGGITQSPKYLFRKEGQNVTLSCEQNLNHDAMYWYRQDPGQGLRLIYYSQIVNDFQKGDIAEGYSVSREKKESFPLTVTSAQKNPTAFYLCASRAGPGYTDTQYFGPGTRLTVL.

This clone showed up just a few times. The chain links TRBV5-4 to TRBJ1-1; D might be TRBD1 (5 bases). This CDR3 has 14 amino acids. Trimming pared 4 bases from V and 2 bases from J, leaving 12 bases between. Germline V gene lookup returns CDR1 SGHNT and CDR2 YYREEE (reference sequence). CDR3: CASSRDGRNTEAFF. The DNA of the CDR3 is TGTGCCAGCAGCCGGGACGGACGCAACACTGAAGCTTTCTTT.

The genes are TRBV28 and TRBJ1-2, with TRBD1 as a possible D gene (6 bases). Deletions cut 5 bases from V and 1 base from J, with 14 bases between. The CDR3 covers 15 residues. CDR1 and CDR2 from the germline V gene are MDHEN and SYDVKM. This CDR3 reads CASSPGGPINYGYTF. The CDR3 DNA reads TGTGCCAGCAGTCCGGGGGGCCCTATTAACTATGGCTACACCTTC.

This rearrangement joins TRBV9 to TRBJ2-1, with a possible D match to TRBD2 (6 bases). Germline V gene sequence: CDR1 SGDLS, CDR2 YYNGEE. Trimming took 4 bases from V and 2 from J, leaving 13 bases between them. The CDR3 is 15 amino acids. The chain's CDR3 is CASSPRDFTYNEQFF. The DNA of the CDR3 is TGTGCCAGCAGCCCCCGGGACTTTACCTACAATGAGCAGTTCTTC.

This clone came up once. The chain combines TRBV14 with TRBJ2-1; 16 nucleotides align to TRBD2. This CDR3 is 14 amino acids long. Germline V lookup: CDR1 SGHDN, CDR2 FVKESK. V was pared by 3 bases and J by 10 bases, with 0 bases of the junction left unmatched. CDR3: CASSQGLAGGEQFF. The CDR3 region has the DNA TGTGCCAGCAGCCAGGGACTAGCGGGAGGGGAGCAGTTCTTC.